The 21 T cell receptor beta chains below were found in one sample sequenced in a study of T cell repertoires in cytomegalovirus infection (dated 2019 in TCRdb). Reading the label with the study, this specimen's treatment or condition is: in vitro stimulation with specific CMV peptide epitopes to enrich CMV-specific T cells. The sample was run on an Illumina HiSeq 1500. Using fastp trimming at Q25 and MiXCR clonotype assembly, TCRdb reanalyzed the public sequencing data and kept in-frame beta chains. Every CDR3 protein is listed once, alongside the most common genes and DNA of its rows. The table for this sample lists about 920,000 distinct CDR3 sequences; less than 40% of them were counted only once. The top ten constitute over 13% of the sample. No antigen has been assigned to these receptors. The input for sequencing was cultured CD8+ T cells from PBMCs, taken from culture after CMV antigen stimulation. All receptors come from a human donor in good health (CMV status not recorded). Some clones in this sample may be carry-over from other donors' samples.

The chain carries TRBV27 and TRBJ2-2, with D unclear. In germline, CDR1 is MNHEY, CDR2 SMNVEV (reference sequence). V gave up 4 bases and J gave up 7 bases, with 10 bases separating them. The CDR3 consists of 13 residues. The DNA of the CDR3 is TGTGCCAGCAGTTGGCTCAGGAACGGGGAGCTGTTTTTT. Residues: CASSWLRNGELFF.

This chain joins TRBV6-6 and TRBJ2-1; TRBD2 is a possible D gene (5 bases). This CDR3 is built from 13 residues. Trimming took 7 bases from V and 10 from J, leaving 17 bases between them. Germline V gives CDR1 MNHNY, CDR2 SVGAGI (reference sequence). The CDR3 DNA follows: TGTGCCAGCACCTTTCCAGGTAGCGACGAGCAGTTCTTC. Translation gives CASTFPGSDEQFF.

This clonotype was seen only a few times. The chain combines TRBV10-2 with TRBJ1-1; D remains ambiguous. Germline-derived CDR1 and CDR2 are WSHSY and SAAADI. This CDR3 has 12 amino acids. The germline V and J ends were trimmed by 2 bases and 6 bases, with 7 bases remaining between them. The CDR3: CASSEGGAEAFF. CDR3 nucleotides: TGCGCCAGCAGTGAGGGCGGCGCTGAAGCTTTCTTT.

The chain has TRBV10-2 and TRBJ2-2; the match to TRBD1 covers 7 bases. Germline values: CDR1 WSHSY, CDR2 SAAADI. V lost 6 bases and J lost 8; bases outside the gene matches: 9. The CDR3 totals 14 residues. The CDR3 here is CASRPDRVGGELFF. In nucleotides, the CDR3 is TGCGCCAGCAGACCCGACAGGGTCGGAGGGGAGCTGTTTTTT.

The V call is TRBV5-1, the J call TRBJ2-1, with D perhaps given as TRBD1 or TRBD2 (5 bases each). With 0 bases removed from V and 2 bases from J, the gap between germline ends came to 12 bases. CDR3 length: 16 amino acids. The germline gives CDR1 SGHRS, CDR2 YFSETQ. DNA of the CDR3: TGCGCCAGCAGCTTGGGGGGGACGGAGCCCTACAATGAGCAGTTCTTC. This sequence encodes CASSLGGTEPYNEQFF.

A few counts support this clonotype. The chain couples TRBV4-1 to TRBJ1-5, with D unresolved. Between the trimmed V and J ends, which lost 0 bases and 2 bases, there was a span of 11 bases. The CDR3 contains 16 residues. Germline loops: CDR1 MGHRA, CDR2 YSYEKL. CDR3: CASSQDEGMGNQPQHF. In DNA, the CDR3 is TGCGCCAGCAGCCAAGACGAAGGCATGGGCAATCAGCCCCAGCATTTT.

In this sample, this clonotype turned up a few times. The chain joins TRBV4-1 to TRBJ1-1; weak D call: TRBD1 (6 bases). Per germline, CDR1 MGHRA and CDR2 YSYEKL. Trimming pared 4 bases from V and 1 base from J, leaving 10 bases between. This CDR3 contains 14 residues. The CDR3 loop is CASSPGQRNTEAFF. In DNA, the CDR3 is TGCGCCAGCAGCCCCGGACAGAGGAACACTGAAGCTTTCTTT.

The V and J genes are TRBV29-1 and TRBJ2-1, with D possibly called TRBD1 or TRBD2 (5 bases each). The length of the CDR3 is 13 residues. V lost 4 bases to trimming and J lost 7 bases, with 14 bases between them. Looked up from germline, CDR1 is SQVTM and CDR2 is ANQGSEA. Here the CDR3 DNA reads TGCAGCGTTGGCGGTGGGACCTTTAATGAGCAGTTCTTC. It encodes CSVGGGTFNEQFF.

The chain uses TRBV19 and TRBJ1-5; D is possibly TRBD1 (5 bases). CDR1 is LNHDA and CDR2 is SQIVND in the germline V gene (reference sequence). The length of the CDR3 is 16 residues. V was pared by 1 base and J by 7 bases, with 17 bases between. CDR3 amino acids: CASSIGGHSGRQPQHF. In DNA, the CDR3 is TGTGCCAGTAGTATAGGTGGGCACTCAGGGAGGCAGCCCCAGCATTTT.

This clonotype was recorded once. The chain joins TRBV27 to TRBJ2-7; 10 bases line up with TRBD1. Trimming at V came to 5 bases and at J to 3 bases, leaving 7 bases not matched to a gene. Germline CDR1 and CDR2: MNHEY and SMNVEV (reference sequence). The CDR3 spans 15 residues. In DNA, the CDR3 is TGTGCCAGCAGTGAAGGACAGGGGGTTTACTACGAGCAGTACGTC. As protein: CASSEGQGVYYEQYV.

This clonotype was observed a handful of times. This chain links TRBV7-6 with TRBJ2-1; D gene uncertain. This CDR3 region has 16 residues. The germline gives CDR1 SGHVS, CDR2 FNYEAQ. Trimming cost V 1 base and J 2 bases, with 12 bases left between them. The DNA of the CDR3 is TGTGCCAGCAGCTTAGTCCGGCGGACCCCCTACAATGAGCAGTTCTTC. Translated: CASSLVRRTPYNEQFF. The full variable domain, rest sourced from reference TRBV7-6 and TRBJ2-1, is GAGVSQSPRYKVTKRGQDVALRCDPISGHVSLYWYRQALGQGPEFLTYFNYEAQQDKSGLPNDRFSAERPEGSISTLTIQRTEQRDSAMYRCASSLVRRTPYNEQFFGPGTRLTVL.

The chain links TRBV28 to TRBJ2-2; unclear D gene. The CDR3 runs to 14 residues. From germline, CDR1 is MDHEN and CDR2 SYDVKM. V lost 4 bases to trimming and J lost 5 bases, with 11 bases between them. CDR3 DNA: TGTGCCAGCAGTTCTAACTGGGGAACCGGGGAGCTGTTTTTT. This sequence encodes CASSSNWGTGELFF.

This clonotype was detected a few times. A much larger clone lies a single base off, so this may be a read error. J is TRBJ1-1 and V is TRBV6-5, with unresolved D. This CDR3 comprises 13 residues. The germline V and J ends were trimmed by 2 bases and 4 bases, with 8 bases remaining between them. The germline V gene has CDR1 MNHEY and CDR2 SVGAGI. The CDR3 DNA reads as TGTGCCAGCAGTTACGGGCAGATCACTGAAGCTTTCTTT. This translates into CASSYGQITEAFF.

This clonotype has a handful of counts. The chain couples TRBV12-3 or TRBV12-4 to TRBJ2-6; 7 bases align to TRBD1. The CDR3 length is 16 residues. Unmatched junction bases numbered 8, after V lost 7 bases and J lost 2 bases. CDR3 nucleotides: TGTGCCAGCAATACCGACAGGGTTCCTGGGGCCAACGTCCTGACTTTC. Amino acids: CASNTDRVPGANVLTF.

The chain joins TRBV11-2 to TRBJ1-5; D is ambiguous. Trimming stripped 2 bases from V and 5 bases from J, with 13 bases between. This CDR3 has 15 residues. Germline-derived CDR1 and CDR2 are SGHAT and FQNNGV. CDR3 nucleotides: TGTGCCAGCAGCTTAAACAGTCGGTATGATCAGCCCCAGCATTTT. This translates into CASSLNSRYDQPQHF.

The chain has TRBV5-1 and TRBJ1-1; no firm D call. V lost 4 bases, J lost 8 bases, and 15 bases lay in between. From germline, CDR1 is SGHRS and CDR2 YFSETQ. The CDR3 is 13 amino acids. The CDR3 sequence is CASSPGPGSEAFF. DNA for the CDR3: TGCGCCAGCAGCCCTGGACCGGGTTCGGAAGCTTTCTTT.

The chain combines TRBV2 with TRBJ2-7; TRBD1 matches 9 bases. Germline lookup yields CDR1 SNHLY and CDR2 FYNNEI. The CDR3 runs to 17 residues. With V trimmed by 4 bases and J by 6 bases, 16 bases remained unmatched. The CDR3 loop is CASSVNYHGTGLGEQYV. CDR3 DNA sequence: TGTGCCAGCAGTGTGAATTACCATGGGACAGGGCTAGGCGAGCAGTACGTC.

This chain connects TRBV27 to TRBJ2-3; a possible D gene is TRBD1 (6 bases). The CDR3 has 11 amino acids. The germline gives CDR1 MNHEY, CDR2 SMNVEV (reference sequence). V was trimmed by 8 bases and J by 10 bases, leaving 13 bases between them. In DNA, the CDR3 is TGTGCCAGCTCCAGGGGAAACGCGCAGTATTTT. Protein product: CASSRGNAQYF.

The V and J genes are TRBV7-3 and TRBJ2-3; the D is unclear. The CDR3 extends over 14 amino acids. The V end was cut by 5 bases, the J end by 3 bases, with 12 bases between. CDR1 and CDR2 (germline): SGHTA, FQGTGA. The CDR3 DNA follows: TGTGCCAGCAGCCCTGGTGCGGCGACAGATACGCAGTATTTT. Translation gives CASSPGAATDTQYF.

This clonotype came up many times. The chain recombines TRBV7-2 with TRBJ1-5; D remains ambiguous. V shed 5 bases and J shed 7 bases, with 15 bases lying between them. The germline V gene encodes CDR1 SGHTA and CDR2 FQGNSA. CDR3 size: 14 residues. CDR3 region: CASSPPGTGQPQHF. The CDR3 DNA is TGTGCCAGCAGCCCCCCTGGAACTGGGCAGCCCCAGCATTTT.

V usage is TRBV6-5 and J usage is TRBJ1-1; no definite D call. Germline V CDR1 and CDR2: MNHEY, SVGAGI. V lost 11 bases and J lost 4, with 17 bases in between. The CDR3 spans 13 residues. In nucleotides, the CDR3 is TGTGCCGGTACCAGAGGCTGGGGCACTGAAGCTTTCTTT. This encodes CAGTRGWGTEAFF.